The entry that follows covers one T cell receptor beta chain sequence. The data belong to a study of cytomegalovirus exposure and HLA in healthy donors. The PCR made use of 60 Vbeta and 13 Jbeta primers. The repertoire was sequenced with immunoSEQ multiplex PCR; TCRdb's copy has only in-frame clones and lacks some. The repertoire holds under 110,000 clones, with roughly 79% as singletons. This CDR3 region has 15 residues. Trimming pared 0 bases from V and 6 bases from J, leaving 13 bases between. Germline CDR1 reads SGHRS; CDR2 reads YFSETQ. The material sequenced was PBMCs. The clonotype comes from a man between 40 and 49 years old in good health and CMV-seronegative. The rearrangement links TRBV5-1 to TRBJ2-1; D may be TRBD2 (7 bases). CDR3 nucleotides: TGCGCCAGCAGCTTGGTCGGGGGGCCCCTCAATGAGCAGTTCTTC. Translation gives CASSLVGGPLNEQFF.